This record concerns one T cell receptor (beta chain) sequence. Libraries were prepared by immunoSEQ multiplex PCR; TCRdb keeps only in-frame clonotypes and omits some of them. The table lists 600,000 to 900,000 clones, approximately 85% of them singletons. The source of the sample is a study of shared T cell receptors in the human thymus. The CDR3 has 14 amino acids. The germline V gene encodes CDR1 MNHNS and CDR2 SASEGT. V was pared by 5 bases and J by 4 bases, with 7 bases of the junction left unmatched. Another study also made use of these data, one on human thymus T cells. This second study notes: Thymic samples were excised during corrective heart operations. Repertoires from thymus and blood appeared to show biased V and J gene usage. Thymic repertoires of unrelated individuals were reported in related research to overlap highly.

The sequencing sample was made of thymocytes. This sequence joins TRBV6-1 and TRBJ1-1; 7 positions agree with TRBD1. The TCR comes from a girl less than two years old with a congenital heart defect. CDR3 DNA sequence: TGTGCCAGCAGTAGACGGACAGGTACCACTGAAGCTTTCTTT. Translation: CASSRRTGTTEAFF.